The 20 T cell receptor beta chains below were found in one sample sequenced in a study of blood T cell repertoires in COVID-19. The data were produced by immunoSEQ multiplex PCR, yet TCRdb's version contains in-frame clones alone and is incomplete. The sample gives approximately 140,000 clones, roughly 90% of which show up once; more than 1% is in the top ten. What was sequenced was PBMCs or T cells enriched from blood (not recorded which). These receptor sequences come from a woman aged 30 to 39 with acute COVID-19.

J is TRBJ2-7 and V is TRBV6-5; TRBD1 agrees at 8 bases. The junction had 8 bases not matched to a gene; V was cut back by 7 bases and J by 3 bases. The CDR3 spans 14 residues. Per the germline V gene, CDR1 is MNHEY and CDR2 is SVGAGI. CDR3 nucleotides: TGTGCCAGCATCGGTCAGGGGGCGAACTACGAGCAGTACTTC. Its translation: CASIGQGANYEQYF.

The table lists this clone with a count of one. The chain uses TRBV6-5 and TRBJ1-5, with 8 bases aligning to TRBD1. Germline trimming cut 5 bases from V and 3 bases from J; bases unmatched to any gene: 6. CDR3 length: 15 residues. Germline CDR1 reads MNHEY; CDR2 reads SVGAGI. In DNA, the CDR3 is TGTGCCAGCAGTCGAACGACAGGGGCCAATCAGCCCCAGCATTTT. It is translated as CASSRTTGANQPQHF.

The chain links TRBV6-1 to TRBJ2-3; 7 bases are shared with TRBD2. Germline trimming cut 0 bases from V and 3 bases from J; bases unmatched to any gene: 0. CDR1 MNHNS and CDR2 SASEGT come from the germline V gene. The CDR3 extends over 14 amino acids. As DNA, the CDR3 is TGTGCCAGCAGTGAAGCTAGCGGGACAGATACGCAGTATTTT. It is translated as CASSEASGTDTQYF.

V gene TRBV27 combines with J gene TRBJ1-2; weak D call: TRBD1 (5 bases). This CDR3 spans 15 amino acids. V was pared by 4 bases and J by 4 bases, with 16 bases between. CDR1 MNHEY and CDR2 SMNVEV come from the germline V gene (reference sequence). CDR3 DNA sequence: TGTGCCAGCAGTTCCTACGGGAGGGACCCCTATGGCTACACCTTC. It encodes CASSSYGRDPYGYTF.

The rearrangement links TRBV5-1 to TRBJ1-4, with 8 bases aligning to TRBD1. The V gene end was trimmed by 3 bases and the J gene end by 6 bases; junction bases not matched to a gene: 10. Germline CDR1 is SGHRS and CDR2 is YFSETQ. The CDR3 spans 16 residues. The CDR3 sequence is CASSSVQGAYHEKLFF. The CDR3 region has the DNA TGCGCCAGCAGCTCGGTCCAGGGGGCGTATCATGAAAAACTGTTTTTT. The full variable domain, with the rest looked up from reference TRBV5-1 and TRBJ1-4, is KAGVTQTPRYLIKTRGQQVTLSCSPISGHRSVSWYQQTPGQGLQFLFEYFSETQRNKGNFPGRFSGRQFSNSRSEMNVSTLELGDSALYLCASSSVQGAYHEKLFFGSGTQLSVL.

Only one count was recorded for this clone. This chain links TRBV24-1 with TRBJ1-2, with 8 bases aligning to TRBD1. V shed 2 bases and J 2 bases; nucleotides not matched to a gene: 0. Germline loops: CDR1 KGHDR, CDR2 SFDVKD. This CDR3 spans 14 amino acids. The CDR3 region has the DNA TGTGCCACCAGTGATTGGACAGGGAACTATGGCTACACCTTC. It translates to CATSDWTGNYGYTF.

The rearrangement uses TRBV7-9 and TRBJ2-2, with 7 bases fitting TRBD2. CDR1 and CDR2 (germline): SEHNR, FQNEAQ (reference sequence). The CDR3 has 16 amino acids. V was pared by 5 bases and J by 3 bases, with 9 bases of the junction left unmatched. The CDR3 DNA is TGTGCCAGCAGCCTTCGTGGTAGCGGGTACACCGGGGAGCTGTTTTTT. Translation gives CASSLRGSGYTGELFF.

J is TRBJ1-5 and V is TRBV19; TRBD1 aligns across 7 bases. The CDR3 is 17 residues long. The ends lost 6 bases at V and 4 bases at J; junction bases unmatched: 15. CDR1 is LNHDA, CDR2 SQIVND, per germline (reference sequence). The CDR3 loop reads CASRRGQDGVNNQPQHF. The CDR3 nucleotides read TGTGCCAGTAGAAGAGGACAGGACGGGGTTAATAATCAGCCCCAGCATTTT.

This sequence joins TRBV6-2 or TRBV6-3 and TRBJ1-5; 9 bases align to TRBD1. Germline values: CDR1 MNHEY, CDR2 SVGEGT. After removal of 6 bases from V and 3 bases from J, the junction contained 9 bases not matched to a gene. CDR3 length: 16 amino acids. The CDR3 protein is CASSPGTGILNQPQHF. The CDR3 coding sequence is TGTGCCAGCAGCCCTGGGACAGGGATCCTCAATCAGCCCCAGCATTTT.

The chain couples TRBV19 to TRBJ1-5; D is perhaps TRBD1 (5 bases). The CDR3 has 15 residues. Trimming left V 1 base short and J 6 bases short, with 13 bases between. Germline V gene lookup returns CDR1 LNHDA and CDR2 SQIVND (reference sequence). Here the CDR3 DNA reads TGTGCCAGTAGTATAGTGTCCGGGGGGGGTCAGCCCCAGCATTTT. Its protein is CASSIVSGGGQPQHF.

The J gene is TRBJ1-1, the V gene TRBV7-8, with 11 bases lining up with TRBD1. This CDR3 is 17 amino acids long. Germline V CDR1 and CDR2: SGHVS, FQNEAQ. V was clipped by 5 bases and J by 0 bases; unmatched bases: 8. DNA for the CDR3: TGTGCCAGCAGCCTCGGACAGGGGGCTATCTTGAACACTGAAGCTTTCTTT. Translating gives CASSLGQGAILNTEAFF.

The V call is TRBV5-1, the J call TRBJ2-3; D may be TRBD2 (6 bases). With 3 bases removed from V and 1 base from J, the gap between germline ends came to 6 bases. Germline V gene lookup returns CDR1 SGHRS and CDR2 YFSETQ. This CDR3 contains 13 residues. In DNA, the CDR3 is TGCGCCAGCAGCTCTAGCGGCACAGATACGCAGTATTTT. Protein: CASSSSGTDTQYF.

J is TRBJ1-2 and V is TRBV18; D is uncertain. The CDR3 is 12 amino acids. Germline CDR1 and CDR2: KGHSH and LQKENI. The V end was cut by 2 bases, the J end by 8 bases, with 9 bases between. CDR3 residues: CASSPDIRGYTF. CDR3 nucleotide sequence: TGTGCCAGCTCACCAGACATCAGAGGCTACACCTTC. Looking up the rest from reference TRBV18 and TRBJ1-2 gives the full variable domain: NAGVMQNPRHLVRRRGQEARLRCSPMKGHSHVYWYRQLPEEGLKFMVYLQKENIIDESGMPKERFSAEFPKEGPSILRIQQVVRGDSAAYFCASSPDIRGYTFGSGTRLTVV.

The chain employs TRBV28 and TRBJ1-1; 8 positions agree with TRBD1. Germline lookup yields CDR1 MDHEN and CDR2 SYDVKM. This CDR3 has 21 amino acids. V lost 4 bases, J lost 0 bases, and 22 bases stayed unmatched. CDR3 protein: CASSSISGQGPGGGLNTEAFF. Here the CDR3 DNA reads TGTGCCAGCAGTTCCATATCCGGACAGGGACCCGGCGGGGGATTGAACACTGAAGCTTTCTTT.

The chain couples TRBV28 to TRBJ2-2, with D perhaps matching TRBD2 (6 bases). Germline CDR1 MDHEN, CDR2 SYDVKM. Trimming pared 5 bases from V and 5 bases from J, leaving 18 bases between. The CDR3 runs to 16 residues. CDR3 DNA: TGTGCCAGCAGTCCTGGGGGGTCCGTAAGGACCGGGGAGCTGTTTTTT. Translated: CASSPGGSVRTGELFF. Using reference TRBV28 and TRBJ2-2 for the parts outside the CDR3, the full variable domain is DVKVTQSSRYLVKRTGEKVFLECVQDMDHENMFWYRQDPGLGLRLIYFSYDVKMKEKGDIPEGYSVSREKKERFSLILESASTNQTSMYLCASSPGGSVRTGELFFGEGSRLTVL.

V usage is TRBV7-2 and J usage is TRBJ2-7; 9 bases match TRBD2. Germline-derived CDR1 and CDR2 are SGHTA and FQGNSA. The CDR3 has 17 residues. With V trimmed by 7 bases and J by 4 bases, 17 bases remained unmatched. The CDR3 coding sequence is TGTGCCAGCACCATACAGGCGGGAGGGGGTGGGTGGTACGAGCAGTACTTC. Amino acid sequence: CASTIQAGGGGWYEQYF.

The chain uses TRBV9 and TRBJ1-2; D unclear. Germline V CDR1 and CDR2: SGDLS, YYNGEE. The CDR3 sequence is 13 residues long. Trimming left V 0 bases short and J 5 bases short, with 8 bases between. CDR3 sequence: CASSVEAFYGYTF. CDR3 in DNA: TGTGCCAGCAGCGTAGAAGCCTTTTATGGCTACACCTTC.

The V call is TRBV7-9, the J call TRBJ2-7; TRBD1 agrees at 10 bases. Germline CDR1 SEHNR, CDR2 FQNEAQ (reference sequence). The length of the CDR3 is 15 residues. After removal of 2 bases from V and 6 bases from J, the junction contained 7 bases not matched to a gene. The CDR3 protein is CASSLTGTGVREQYF. CDR3 nucleotides: TGTGCCAGCAGCTTAACCGGGACAGGGGTGCGCGAGCAGTACTTC.

This chain joins TRBV6-5 and TRBJ2-7; perhaps TRBD1 as D (5 bases). The germline CDR1 and CDR2 sequences are MNHEY and SVGAGI. The CDR3 has 13 amino acids. V gave up 2 bases and J gave up 4 bases, with 9 bases separating them. CDR3 sequence: CASSYRTSYEQYF. The CDR3 coding sequence is TGTGCCAGCAGTTACAGGACAAGTTACGAGCAGTACTTC.

V is TRBV12-5 and J is TRBJ2-1; D perhaps matches TRBD1 (6 bases). CDR3 length: 15 residues. V was clipped by 3 bases and J by 7 bases, with 16 bases between them. The germline CDR1 and CDR2 sequences are LGHNT and FRNRAP. Here the CDR3 DNA reads TGTGCTAGTGGTTTCGGGACATCCCCGGAGAATGAGCAGTTCTTC. Amino acid sequence: CASGFGTSPENEQFF.